Listed below are T cell receptor beta chains from one sample, sequenced in a study of blood T cell repertoires in COVID-19. Assay: immunoSEQ multiplex PCR; the TCRdb copy retains only in-frame clones and omits some. The sample contains 150,000 to 200,000 clones, approximately 82% of which appear only once. The material sequenced was peripheral blood. The receptors were sampled from an elderly woman with acute or convalescent COVID-19. CDR3s include the opening cysteine and the closing phenylalanine or tryptophan. The order of the fields is D gene, V gene, CDR3 length, J gene, clone size, CDR3 DNA, CDR3 protein. A D gene is named only where the DNA matches it firmly. Rows give clone size only sometimes, using once, few, many, or a class for an expanded clone.

D gene: .; V gene: TRBV10-3; CDR3 length: 12; J gene: TRBJ2-7; clone size: .; CDR3 DNA: TGTGCCACCGCACCAGAAGACTACGAGCAGTACTTC; CDR3 protein: CATAPEDYEQYF
D gene: .; V gene: TRBV10-3; CDR3 length: 15; J gene: TRBJ2-1; clone size: .; CDR3 DNA: TGTGCCATCAGTGAGTTATGGGAGACCTACAATGAGCAGTTCTTC; CDR3 protein: CAISELWETYNEQFF
D gene: .; V gene: TRBV5-6; CDR3 length: 13; J gene: TRBJ1-2; clone size: .; CDR3 DNA: TGTGCCAGCAGCTTGGATTGGGCAGGCGGCTACACCTTC; CDR3 protein: CASSLDWAGGYTF
D gene: .; V gene: TRBV10-3; CDR3 length: 12; J gene: TRBJ1-1; clone size: .; CDR3 DNA: TGTGCCATCAGTGGGCCCAAGACAGAAGCTTTCTTT; CDR3 protein: CAISGPKTEAFF
D gene: TRBD2; V gene: TRBV6-4; CDR3 length: 14; J gene: TRBJ2-1; clone size: .; CDR3 DNA: TGTGCCAGCAGTGATCCCGGACTAGCGGGCCGTATTTTCTTC; CDR3 protein: CASSDPGLAGRIFF
D gene: TRBD2; V gene: TRBV5-5; CDR3 length: 16; J gene: TRBJ2-7; clone size: .; CDR3 DNA: TGTGCCAGCAGCGTAGGGACTAGCGGGAGTTTCTACGAGCAGTACTTC; CDR3 protein: CASSVGTSGSFYEQYF
D gene: TRBD2; V gene: TRBV19; CDR3 length: 14; J gene: TRBJ2-1; clone size: .; CDR3 DNA: TGTGCCAGTAGTATGGGTGGCGGGAGTGACGAGCAGTTCTTC; CDR3 protein: CASSMGGGSDEQFF
D gene: .; V gene: TRBV6-5; CDR3 length: 11; J gene: TRBJ2-7; clone size: .; CDR3 DNA: TGTGCCAGCACCGGGGCCTACGAGCAGTACTTC; CDR3 protein: CASTGAYEQYF
D gene: TRBD2; V gene: TRBV5-4; CDR3 length: 14; J gene: TRBJ2-3; clone size: .; CDR3 DNA: TGTGCCAGCAGCTTGGGAGCTAGCGGAGATACGCAGTATTTT; CDR3 protein: CASSLGASGDTQYF
D gene: TRBD1; V gene: TRBV4-3; CDR3 length: 14; J gene: TRBJ1-1; clone size: .; CDR3 DNA: TGCGCCAGCAGCCAAGACATTGGGACAGAGGAAGCTTTCTTT; CDR3 protein: CASSQDIGTEEAFF
D gene: TRBD1; V gene: TRBV5-1; CDR3 length: 24; J gene: TRBJ2-3; clone size: .; CDR3 DNA: TGCGCCAGCAGCTTGGGCCCCGGGACAGGGGGACTCCTCTCGGAGCGGGAGAGGACAGATACGCAGTATTTT; CDR3 protein: CASSLGPGTGGLLSERERTDTQYF
D gene: TRBD2; V gene: TRBV6-2/TRBV6-3; CDR3 length: 16; J gene: TRBJ2-2; clone size: once; CDR3 DNA: TGTGCCAGCAGTCCCGGGACTAGCGGGAGGTTAGGGGAGCTGTTTTTT; CDR3 protein: CASSPGTSGRLGELFF
D gene: TRBD1; V gene: TRBV5-1; CDR3 length: 16; J gene: TRBJ1-2; clone size: .; CDR3 DNA: TGCGCCAGCAGCTTGTCTTCAGGGGGAGTCGACTATGGCTACACCTTC; CDR3 protein: CASSLSSGGVDYGYTF
D gene: .; V gene: TRBV9; CDR3 length: 16; J gene: TRBJ2-3; clone size: .; CDR3 DNA: TGTGCCAGCAGCGTAGCTACTGAACAGGGCATGGGTACGCAGTATTTT; CDR3 protein: CASSVATEQGMGTQYF
D gene: TRBD1; V gene: TRBV30; CDR3 length: 14; J gene: TRBJ1-5; clone size: .; CDR3 DNA: TGTGCAATTGGGGACAGCAGCTTCGATCAGCCCCAGCATTTT; CDR3 protein: CAIGDSSFDQPQHF
D gene: TRBD1; V gene: TRBV5-6; CDR3 length: 13; J gene: TRBJ1-2; clone size: .; CDR3 DNA: TGTGCCAGCAGCGCGACAGGGTCCCCTGGCTACACCTTC; CDR3 protein: CASSATGSPGYTF
D gene: TRBD2; V gene: TRBV6-2/TRBV6-3; CDR3 length: 20; J gene: TRBJ2-3; clone size: .; CDR3 DNA: TGTGCCAGCAGTTGGCCGTCGACCGGGACTAAACTTTGGGGACCAGATACGCAGTATTTT; CDR3 protein: CASSWPSTGTKLWGPDTQYF
D gene: .; V gene: TRBV3-1/TRBV3-2; CDR3 length: 13; J gene: TRBJ2-5; clone size: .; CDR3 DNA: TGTGCCAGCAGGCGGCCCGGAGAAGAGACCCAGTACTTC; CDR3 protein: CASRRPGEETQYF
D gene: .; V gene: TRBV18; CDR3 length: 16; J gene: TRBJ2-1; clone size: .; CDR3 DNA: TGTGCCAGCTCTCGTGACAGCCTAAGGGACTACAATGAGCAGTTCTTC; CDR3 protein: CASSRDSLRDYNEQFF
D gene: TRBD1; V gene: TRBV6-5; CDR3 length: 14; J gene: TRBJ1-3; clone size: .; CDR3 DNA: TGTGCCAGCAGAGGGACAGGCCTCGGAAACACCATATATTTT; CDR3 protein: CASRGTGLGNTIYF
D gene: .; V gene: TRBV7-9; CDR3 length: 15; J gene: TRBJ2-7; clone size: .; CDR3 DNA: TGTGCCAGCAGCTTAGGGGCCGGGAACGACTACGAGCAGTACTTC; CDR3 protein: CASSLGAGNDYEQYF
D gene: TRBD2; V gene: TRBV5-1; CDR3 length: 14; J gene: TRBJ2-7; clone size: .; CDR3 DNA: TGCGCCAGCAGCCCGGGACTAGAAGTCAATCAGCAGTACTTC; CDR3 protein: CASSPGLEVNQQYF
D gene: .; V gene: TRBV10-3; CDR3 length: 14; J gene: TRBJ2-2; clone size: .; CDR3 DNA: TGTGTCATTGGGGCGGGAAGTAATACCGGGGAGCTGTTTTTT; CDR3 protein: CVIGAGSNTGELFF
D gene: .; V gene: TRBV19; CDR3 length: 15; J gene: TRBJ2-6; clone size: .; CDR3 DNA: TGTGCCAGTAGTATCTCAGGGAACGGGGCCAACGTCCTGACTTTC; CDR3 protein: CASSISGNGANVLTF
D gene: TRBD1; V gene: TRBV3-1/TRBV3-2; CDR3 length: 13; J gene: TRBJ2-7; clone size: .; CDR3 DNA: TGTGCCAGCAGCCGGACAGGGGTGGGCGAGCAGTACTTC; CDR3 protein: CASSRTGVGEQYF
D gene: .; V gene: TRBV4-3; CDR3 length: 15; J gene: TRBJ1-5; clone size: once; CDR3 DNA: TGCGCCAGCAGCCAAGGTTTAGAGGCGGAGCAGCCCCAGCATTTT; CDR3 protein: CASSQGLEAEQPQHF
D gene: TRBD1; V gene: TRBV19; CDR3 length: 15; J gene: TRBJ1-2; clone size: .; CDR3 DNA: TGTGCCAGTACTTCCAATAGGGACAGTTCCCGAGGCTACACCTTC; CDR3 protein: CASTSNRDSSRGYTF
D gene: .; V gene: TRBV6-6; CDR3 length: 13; J gene: TRBJ2-7; clone size: .; CDR3 DNA: TGTGCCAGCAGTTACCTCGTCTCCTACGAGCAGTACTTC; CDR3 protein: CASSYLVSYEQYF
D gene: .; V gene: TRBV30; CDR3 length: 11; J gene: TRBJ2-5; clone size: .; CDR3 DNA: TGTGCCTGTTGGGCTGTGGGACTCCAGTACTTC; CDR3 protein: CACWAVGLQYF
D gene: TRBD1; V gene: TRBV3-1/TRBV3-2; CDR3 length: 16; J gene: TRBJ2-5; clone size: .; CDR3 DNA: TGTGCCAGCAGCCAAGATTGGGACAGGGAAAAAGAGACCCAGTACTTC; CDR3 protein: CASSQDWDREKETQYF
D gene: TRBD1; V gene: TRBV7-2; CDR3 length: 14; J gene: TRBJ1-3; clone size: .; CDR3 DNA: TGTGCCAGCAGGAGGGGGCTCTCTGGAAACACCATATATTTT; CDR3 protein: CASRRGLSGNTIYF
D gene: TRBD2; V gene: TRBV7-7; CDR3 length: 14; J gene: TRBJ2-1; clone size: .; CDR3 DNA: TGTGCCAGCAGCTTAGGAGGGGAGGGTGATGAGCAGTTCTTC; CDR3 protein: CASSLGGEGDEQFF
D gene: .; V gene: TRBV5-1; CDR3 length: 14; J gene: TRBJ1-1; clone size: .; CDR3 DNA: TGCGCCAGCAGCTTGGAGGGGCAGAGGACTGAAGCTTTCTTT; CDR3 protein: CASSLEGQRTEAFF
D gene: TRBD2; V gene: TRBV4-3; CDR3 length: 16; J gene: TRBJ2-2; clone size: .; CDR3 DNA: TGCGCCAGCAGCCAAGAGGGTTTGGGGGGGGCCGGGGAGCTGTTTTTT; CDR3 protein: CASSQEGLGGAGELFF
D gene: TRBD1; V gene: TRBV4-3; CDR3 length: 15; J gene: TRBJ1-1; clone size: .; CDR3 DNA: TGCGCCAGCAGCCAAGAGCCACAGGGGGCCACTGAAGCTTTCTTT; CDR3 protein: CASSQEPQGATEAFF
D gene: .; V gene: TRBV19; CDR3 length: 14; J gene: TRBJ2-2; clone size: .; CDR3 DNA: TGTGCCAGTAATTACGGGGCGAACACCGGGGAGCTGTTTTTT; CDR3 protein: CASNYGANTGELFF
D gene: .; V gene: TRBV10-1; CDR3 length: 14; J gene: TRBJ1-1; clone size: once; CDR3 DNA: TGCGCCAGCAGTGAATCGGGGGGGCACACTGAAGCTTTCTTT; CDR3 protein: CASSESGGHTEAFF
D gene: .; V gene: TRBV29-1; CDR3 length: 13; J gene: TRBJ2-1; clone size: once; CDR3 DNA: TGCAGCGTTGAAACGTCGACAGTACCTGAGCAGTTCTTC; CDR3 protein: CSVETSTVPEQFF
D gene: .; V gene: TRBV5-1; CDR3 length: 14; J gene: TRBJ2-3; clone size: .; CDR3 DNA: TGCGCCAGCAGCTTCGGTAGCACCACAGATACGCAGTATTTT; CDR3 protein: CASSFGSTTDTQYF
D gene: TRBD2; V gene: TRBV3-1/TRBV3-2; CDR3 length: 16; J gene: TRBJ2-5; clone size: .; CDR3 DNA: TGTGCCAGCAGCTTGCGGACTAGCGGGAGGCGAGAGACCCAGTACTTC; CDR3 protein: CASSLRTSGRRETQYF
D gene: .; V gene: TRBV5-6; CDR3 length: 18; J gene: TRBJ1-1; clone size: .; CDR3 DNA: TGTGCCAGCAGTCCTCTTACCGGGTCCCGCGGGAGGAACACTGAAGCTTTCTTT; CDR3 protein: CASSPLTGSRGRNTEAFF
D gene: TRBD2; V gene: TRBV5-5; CDR3 length: 15; J gene: TRBJ2-7; clone size: .; CDR3 DNA: TGTGCCAGCAGCTTGGGTGCGGGAGGGCCGGGGGAGCAGTACTTC; CDR3 protein: CASSLGAGGPGEQYF
D gene: TRBD1; V gene: TRBV6-2/TRBV6-3; CDR3 length: 16; J gene: TRBJ1-1; clone size: .; CDR3 DNA: TGTGCCAGCAGTCCCCACTCGACAGGGGTTTGGACTGAAGCTTTCTTT; CDR3 protein: CASSPHSTGVWTEAFF
D gene: TRBD1; V gene: TRBV29-1; CDR3 length: 13; J gene: TRBJ2-3; clone size: .; CDR3 DNA: TGCAGCTTGGACAGGGGAGCGACAGATACGCAGTATTTT; CDR3 protein: CSLDRGATDTQYF
D gene: .; V gene: TRBV30; CDR3 length: 16; J gene: TRBJ2-6; clone size: .; CDR3 DNA: TGTGCCTGGGGGTGGGGTGCGGGTACCGGGGCCAACGTCCTGACTTTC; CDR3 protein: CAWGWGAGTGANVLTF
D gene: TRBD1; V gene: TRBV30; CDR3 length: 15; J gene: TRBJ1-6; clone size: .; CDR3 DNA: TGTGCCTGGAGGTTGGACAGGGAAGGGGGATCACCCCTCCACTTT; CDR3 protein: CAWRLDREGGSPLHF
D gene: TRBD1; V gene: TRBV5-6; CDR3 length: 15; J gene: TRBJ1-2; clone size: .; CDR3 DNA: TGTGCCAGCAGCTTGGACACAGGGGTCGTCTATGGCTACACCTTC; CDR3 protein: CASSLDTGVVYGYTF
D gene: .; V gene: TRBV20-1; CDR3 length: 11; J gene: TRBJ1-2; clone size: .; CDR3 DNA: TGCAGTGCTATTCACAGGGCTGGCTACACCTTC; CDR3 protein: CSAIHRAGYTF
D gene: TRBD2; V gene: TRBV10-1; CDR3 length: 16; J gene: TRBJ2-3; clone size: many; CDR3 DNA: TGCGCCAGCAGTGAGTCGAGGAATAGCGGGGCAGATACGCAGTATTTT; CDR3 protein: CASSESRNSGADTQYF
D gene: TRBD1; V gene: TRBV7-2; CDR3 length: 14; J gene: TRBJ1-2; clone size: .; CDR3 DNA: TGTGCCAGCAGCTTTGGGGGGACAGCTCATGGCTACACCTTC; CDR3 protein: CASSFGGTAHGYTF
D gene: TRBD2; V gene: TRBV2; CDR3 length: 13; J gene: TRBJ2-1; clone size: .; CDR3 DNA: TGTGCCAGCAGTGCGGTAGCGGGAGGCGAGCAGTTCTTC; CDR3 protein: CASSAVAGGEQFF
D gene: .; V gene: TRBV15; CDR3 length: 12; J gene: TRBJ1-6; clone size: .; CDR3 DNA: TGTGCCACCAGCAGGGGGGGGTCACCCCTCCACTTT; CDR3 protein: CATSRGGSPLHF